This T cell receptor (beta chain) is from a study of cytomegalovirus exposure and HLA in healthy donors. With 60 Vbeta and 13 Jbeta primers, the PCR was carried out. Here immunoSEQ multiplex PCR was the method, and the copy in TCRdb shows in-frame clones only, minus some. The table counts tens of thousands of clones; approximately 1.6% lies in the top ten. Looked up from germline, CDR1 is LNHDA and CDR2 is SQIVND (reference sequence). This CDR3 is built from 15 residues. As regards this clone: The antigen is unknown. The junction differs from germline at one of its ends, possibly a read error.

Study-wide points: Across donors, presence/absence analyses took sequencing depth to be roughly uniform.

Sequencing input: PBMCs. The origin of this receptor is an older woman in good health and CMV-seronegative. The rearrangement joins TRBV19 to TRBJ2-5; D may be TRBD2 (6 bases). Here the CDR3 reads CASSLSLLAEENQYF. The CDR3 bases are TGTGCCAGTAGCCTGTCCCTACTAGCAGAAGAGAACCAGTACTTC.